This T cell receptor beta chain derives from a study of T cells after posttransplantation cyclophosphamide. This clone was detected ten times or more. Its target is not known. Germline V CDR1 and CDR2: LGHNA, YSLEER. The ends were cut back, 0 bases at V and 2 bases at J, with 15 bases in the middle. There are 17 residues in the CDR3. Here immunoSEQ multiplex PCR was the method, and the copy in TCRdb shows in-frame clones only, minus some. The data show about 33,000 clones, with none appearing a single time. Study results and caveats: Donor CD8+ memory clones often dominated recipient blood repertoires at later times. TRB clonality was highly associated with recipient CMV seropositivity and reactivation.

The chain carries TRBV4-3 and TRBJ2-3; no firm D call. This clonotype originated in a woman between 25 and 40 years old in good health and a related stem cell transplant donor. Input material: PBMCs. The CDR3 DNA is TGCGCCAGCAGCCAAGATCTGCAGTCTCAGGTCACAGATACGCAGTATTTT. This sequence encodes CASSQDLQSQVTDTQYF.